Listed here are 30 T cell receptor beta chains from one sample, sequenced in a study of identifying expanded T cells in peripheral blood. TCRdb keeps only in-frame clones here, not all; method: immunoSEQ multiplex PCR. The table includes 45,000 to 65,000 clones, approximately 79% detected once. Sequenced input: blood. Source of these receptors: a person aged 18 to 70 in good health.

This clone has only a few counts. For the CDR3, the DNA is TGTGCCAGCAGTTTGCAGGGACCGAGCAATCAGCCCCAGCATTTT. This translates into CASSLQGPSNQPQHF. This sequence joins TRBV28 and TRBJ1-5; perhaps TRBD1 as D (5 bases). The CDR3 totals 15 residues. CDR1 and CDR2 from the germline V gene are MDHEN and SYDVKM. Between the trimmed V and J ends, which lost 3 bases and 1 base, there was a span of 10 bases.

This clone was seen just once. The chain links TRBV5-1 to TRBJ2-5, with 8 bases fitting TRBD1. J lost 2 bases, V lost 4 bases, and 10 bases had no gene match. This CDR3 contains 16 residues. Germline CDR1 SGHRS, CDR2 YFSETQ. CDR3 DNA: TGCGCCAGCAGCCCATTTCCCGGACAGGGACAAGAGACCCAGTACTTC. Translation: CASSPFPGQGQETQYF. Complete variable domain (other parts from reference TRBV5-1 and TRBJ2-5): KAGVTQTPRYLIKTRGQQVTLSCSPISGHRSVSWYQQTPGQGLQFLFEYFSETQRNKGNFPGRFSGRQFSNSRSEMNVSTLELGDSALYLCASSPFPGQGQETQYFGPGTRLLVL.

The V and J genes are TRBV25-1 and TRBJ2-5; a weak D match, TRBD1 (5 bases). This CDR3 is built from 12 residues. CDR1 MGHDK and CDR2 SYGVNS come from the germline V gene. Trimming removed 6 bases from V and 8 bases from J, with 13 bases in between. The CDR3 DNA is TGTGCCAGCAGCCTCGGACACGGTACCCAGTACTTC. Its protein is CASSLGHGTQYF.

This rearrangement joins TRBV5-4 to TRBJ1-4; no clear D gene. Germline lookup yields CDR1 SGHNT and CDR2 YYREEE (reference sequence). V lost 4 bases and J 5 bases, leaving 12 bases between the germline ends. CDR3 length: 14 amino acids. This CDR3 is CASSLSNDNEKLFF. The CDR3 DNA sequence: TGTGCCAGCAGCCTGAGTAACGACAATGAAAAACTGTTTTTT.

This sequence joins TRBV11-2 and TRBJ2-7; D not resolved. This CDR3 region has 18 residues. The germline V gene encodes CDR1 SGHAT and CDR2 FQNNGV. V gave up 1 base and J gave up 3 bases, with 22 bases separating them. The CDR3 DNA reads TGTGCCAGCAGCTTAGTACACACACCTATGGACGTTTTCTACGAGCAGTACTTC. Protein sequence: CASSLVHTPMDVFYEQYF.

CDR3 DNA: TGTGCCAGCAGCCAAGTAAGTGGCGGGGCCACAGATACGCAGTATTTT. Residues: CASSQVSGGATDTQYF. The V and J genes are TRBV4-2 and TRBJ2-3, with D possibly matching TRBD2 (6 bases). V lost 1 base, J lost 2 bases, and 13 bases lay in between. Germline V CDR1 and CDR2: LGHNA, YNFKEQ. CDR3 length: 16 amino acids.

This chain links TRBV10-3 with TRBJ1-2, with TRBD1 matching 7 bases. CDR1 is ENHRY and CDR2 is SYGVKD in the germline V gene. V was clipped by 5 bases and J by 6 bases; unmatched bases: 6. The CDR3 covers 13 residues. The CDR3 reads CAISSTGIDGYTF. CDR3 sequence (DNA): TGTGCCATCAGTTCGACAGGGATCGATGGCTACACCTTC.

The CDR3 loop reads CATQGEWQPQHF. DNA of the CDR3: TGTGCCACTCAGGGAGAGTGGCAGCCCCAGCATTTT. The V call is TRBV19, the J call TRBJ1-5; D is possibly TRBD1 (5 bases). CDR1 LNHDA and CDR2 SQIVND come from the germline V gene (reference sequence). The CDR3 has 12 amino acids. V lost 10 bases and J lost 7, with 14 bases in between.

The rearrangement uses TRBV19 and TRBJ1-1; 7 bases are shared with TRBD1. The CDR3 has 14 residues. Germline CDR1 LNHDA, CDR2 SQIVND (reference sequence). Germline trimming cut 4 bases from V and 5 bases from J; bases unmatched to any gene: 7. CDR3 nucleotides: TGTGCCAGTAGTACTCAGACAGGGAGAACTGAAGCTTTCTTT. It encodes CASSTQTGRTEAFF.

This chain's CDR3 is CAISQGADNSPLHF. As DNA, the CDR3 is TGTGCCATTTCACAGGGGGCGGATAATTCACCCCTCCACTTT. The rearrangement joins TRBV10-3 to TRBJ1-6, with 9 bases matching TRBD1. V dropped 9 bases and J dropped 5; count of bases not matched to a gene: 5. Germline loops: CDR1 ENHRY, CDR2 SYGVKD. The CDR3 contains 14 residues.

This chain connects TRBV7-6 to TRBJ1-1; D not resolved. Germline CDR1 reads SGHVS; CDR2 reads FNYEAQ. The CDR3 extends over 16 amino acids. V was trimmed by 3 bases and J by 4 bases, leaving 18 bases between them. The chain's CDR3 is CASSFLGEVPGTEAFF. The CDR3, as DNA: TGTGCCAGCAGCTTCCTCGGGGAGGTTCCGGGCACTGAAGCTTTCTTT.

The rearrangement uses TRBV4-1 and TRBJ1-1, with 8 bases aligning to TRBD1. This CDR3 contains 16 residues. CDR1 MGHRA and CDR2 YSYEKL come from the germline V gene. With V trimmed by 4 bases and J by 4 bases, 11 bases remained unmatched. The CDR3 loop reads CASSPSWTGPATEAFF. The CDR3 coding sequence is TGCGCCAGCAGCCCAAGCTGGACAGGGCCTGCCACTGAAGCTTTCTTT.

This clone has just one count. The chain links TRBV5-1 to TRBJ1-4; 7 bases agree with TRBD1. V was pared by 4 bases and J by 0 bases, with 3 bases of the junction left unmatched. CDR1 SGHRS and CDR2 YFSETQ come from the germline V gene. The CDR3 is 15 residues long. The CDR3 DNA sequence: TGCGCCAGCAGCGCAGGGGGGGCAACTAATGAAAAACTGTTTTTT. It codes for CASSAGGATNEKLFF.

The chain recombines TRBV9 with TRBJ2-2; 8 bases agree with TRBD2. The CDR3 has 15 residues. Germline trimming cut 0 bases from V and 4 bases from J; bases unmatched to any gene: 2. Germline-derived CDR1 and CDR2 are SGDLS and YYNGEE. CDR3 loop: CASSVVGRATGELFF. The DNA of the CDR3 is TGTGCCAGCAGCGTAGTCGGGAGGGCCACCGGGGAGCTGTTTTTT. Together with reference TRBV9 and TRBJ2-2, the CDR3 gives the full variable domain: DSGVTQTPKHLITATGQRVTLRCSPRSGDLSVYWYQQSLDQGLQFLIQYYNGEERAKGNILERFSAQQFPDLHSELNLSSLELGDSALYFCASSVVGRATGELFFGEGSRLTVL.

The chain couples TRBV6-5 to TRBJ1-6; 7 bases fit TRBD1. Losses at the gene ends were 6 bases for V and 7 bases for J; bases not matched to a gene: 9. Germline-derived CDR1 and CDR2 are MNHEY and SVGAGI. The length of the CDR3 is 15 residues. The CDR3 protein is CASSKGQALNSPLHF. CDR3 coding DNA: TGTGCCAGCAGCAAAGGACAGGCCCTAAATTCACCCCTCCACTTT.

The CDR3 sequence is CASSLARERRNEQFF. CDR3 nucleotides: TGTGCCAGCAGCTTAGCTCGGGAGAGAAGGAATGAGCAGTTCTTC. V gene TRBV7-2 combines with J gene TRBJ2-1; a possible D gene is TRBD2 (6 bases). In germline, CDR1 is SGHTA, CDR2 FQGNSA. Trimming cost V 0 bases and J 7 bases, with 13 bases left between them. The CDR3 loop spans 15 amino acids.

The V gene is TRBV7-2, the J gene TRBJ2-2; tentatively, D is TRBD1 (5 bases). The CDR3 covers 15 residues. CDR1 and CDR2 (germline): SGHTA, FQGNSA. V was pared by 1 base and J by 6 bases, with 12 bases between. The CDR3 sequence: CASSLGYGAPGELFF. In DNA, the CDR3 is TGTGCCAGCAGCTTAGGATATGGGGCGCCCGGGGAGCTGTTTTTT.

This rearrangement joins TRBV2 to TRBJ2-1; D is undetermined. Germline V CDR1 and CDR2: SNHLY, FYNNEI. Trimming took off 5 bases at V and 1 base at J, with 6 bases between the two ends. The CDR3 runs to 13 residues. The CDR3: CASSSESYNEQFF. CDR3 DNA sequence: TGTGCCAGCAGTAGCGAATCCTACAATGAGCAGTTCTTC.

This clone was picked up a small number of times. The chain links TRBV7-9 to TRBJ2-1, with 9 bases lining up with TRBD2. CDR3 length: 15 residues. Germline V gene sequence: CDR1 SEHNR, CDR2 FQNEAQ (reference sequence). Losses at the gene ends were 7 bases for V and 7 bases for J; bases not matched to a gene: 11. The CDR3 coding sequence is TGTGCCAGCAACCTCCGTAGCGGGGGTAGAAATGAGCAGTTCTTC. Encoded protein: CASNLRSGGRNEQFF.

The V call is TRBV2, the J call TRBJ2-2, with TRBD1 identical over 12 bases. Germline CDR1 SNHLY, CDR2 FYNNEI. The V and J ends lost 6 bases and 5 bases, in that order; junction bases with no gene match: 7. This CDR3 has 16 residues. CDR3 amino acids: CASRPGTGGGTGELFF. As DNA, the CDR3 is TGTGCCAGCAGACCCGGGACAGGGGGCGGAACCGGGGAGCTGTTTTTT. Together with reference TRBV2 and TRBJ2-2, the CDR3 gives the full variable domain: EPEVTQTPSHQVTQMGQEVILRCVPISNHLYFYWYRQILGQKVEFLVSFYNNEISEKSEIFDDQFSVERPDGSNFTLKIRSTKLEDSAMYFCASRPGTGGGTGELFFGEGSRLTVL.

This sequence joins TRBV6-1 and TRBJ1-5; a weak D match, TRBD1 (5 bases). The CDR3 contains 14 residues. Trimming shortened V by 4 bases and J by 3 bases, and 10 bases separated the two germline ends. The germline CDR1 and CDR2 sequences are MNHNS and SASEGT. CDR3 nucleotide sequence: TGTGCCAGCAGTGGGGGGGGAACCAATCAGCCCCAGCATTTT. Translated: CASSGGGTNQPQHF.

The CDR3 sequence is CASSDSLAGGNEQFF. The CDR3 DNA reads as TGTGCCAGCAGTGACAGTCTAGCGGGAGGGAATGAGCAGTTCTTC. The chain links TRBV6-4 to TRBJ2-1, with TRBD2 identical over 12 bases. Losses at the gene ends were 2 bases for V and 7 bases for J; bases not matched to a gene: 3. Per germline, CDR1 MRHNA and CDR2 SNTAGT. This CDR3 comprises 15 residues.

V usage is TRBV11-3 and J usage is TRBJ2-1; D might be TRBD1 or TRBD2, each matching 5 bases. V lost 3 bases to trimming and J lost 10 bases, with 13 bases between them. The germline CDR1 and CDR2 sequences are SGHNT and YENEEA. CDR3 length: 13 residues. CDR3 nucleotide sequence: TGTGCCAGCAGCTTGAGAGGGGCCGGGGAGCAGTTCTTC. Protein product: CASSLRGAGEQFF. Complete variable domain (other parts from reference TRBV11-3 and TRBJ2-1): EAGVVQSPRYKIIEKKQPVAFWCNPISGHNTLYWYLQNLGQGPELLIRYENEEAVDDSQLPKDRFSAERLKGVDSTLKIQPAELGDSAVYLCASSLRGAGEQFFGPGTRLTVL.

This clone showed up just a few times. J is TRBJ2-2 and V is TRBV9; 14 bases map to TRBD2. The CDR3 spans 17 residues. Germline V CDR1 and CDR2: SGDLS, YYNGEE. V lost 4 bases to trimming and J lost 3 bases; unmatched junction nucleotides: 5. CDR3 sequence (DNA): TGTGCCAGCAGCTCAAGGACTAGCGGGGGGTACACCGGGGAGCTGTTTTTT. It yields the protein CASSSRTSGGYTGELFF. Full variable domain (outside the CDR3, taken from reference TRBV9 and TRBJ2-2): DSGVTQTPKHLITATGQRVTLRCSPRSGDLSVYWYQQSLDQGLQFLIQYYNGEERAKGNILERFSAQQFPDLHSELNLSSLELGDSALYFCASSSRTSGGYTGELFFGEGSRLTVL.

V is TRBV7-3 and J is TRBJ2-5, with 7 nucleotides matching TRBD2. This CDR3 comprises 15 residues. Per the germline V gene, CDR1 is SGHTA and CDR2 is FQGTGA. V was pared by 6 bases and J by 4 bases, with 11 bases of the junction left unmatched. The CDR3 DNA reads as TGTGCCAGCAGGCCCAGCGGGGCCTTGGGAGAGACCCAGTACTTC. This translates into CASRPSGALGETQYF.

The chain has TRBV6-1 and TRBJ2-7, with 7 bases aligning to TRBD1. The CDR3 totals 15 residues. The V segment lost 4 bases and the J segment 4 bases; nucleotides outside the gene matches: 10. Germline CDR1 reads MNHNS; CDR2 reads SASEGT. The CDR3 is CASSASRGRGYEQYF. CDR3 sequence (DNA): TGTGCCAGCAGTGCGTCGAGGGGGCGCGGTTACGAGCAGTACTTC.

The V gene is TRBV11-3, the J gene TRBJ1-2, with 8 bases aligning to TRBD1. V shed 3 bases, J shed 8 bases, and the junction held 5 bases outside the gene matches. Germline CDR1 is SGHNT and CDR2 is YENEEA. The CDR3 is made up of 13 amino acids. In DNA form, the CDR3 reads TGTGCCAGCAGCTTGGAGACAGGGGTCGGCTACACCTTC. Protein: CASSLETGVGYTF. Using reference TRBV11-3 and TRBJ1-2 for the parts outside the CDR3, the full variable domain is EAGVVQSPRYKIIEKKQPVAFWCNPISGHNTLYWYLQNLGQGPELLIRYENEEAVDDSQLPKDRFSAERLKGVDSTLKIQPAELGDSAVYLCASSLETGVGYTFGSGTRLTVV.

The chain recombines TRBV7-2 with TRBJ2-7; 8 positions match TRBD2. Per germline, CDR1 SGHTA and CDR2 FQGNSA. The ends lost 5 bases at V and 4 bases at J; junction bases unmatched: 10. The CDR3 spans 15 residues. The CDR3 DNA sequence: TGTGCCAGCAGCCTCCGGGGGGCTAGCGGGTACGAGCAGTACTTC. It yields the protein CASSLRGASGYEQYF. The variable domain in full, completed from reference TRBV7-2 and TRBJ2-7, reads GAGVSQSPSNKVTEKGKDVELRCDPISGHTALYWYRQSLGQGLEFLIYFQGNSAPDKSGLPSDRFSAERTGGSVSTLTIQRTQQEDSAVYLCASSLRGASGYEQYFGPGTRLTVT.

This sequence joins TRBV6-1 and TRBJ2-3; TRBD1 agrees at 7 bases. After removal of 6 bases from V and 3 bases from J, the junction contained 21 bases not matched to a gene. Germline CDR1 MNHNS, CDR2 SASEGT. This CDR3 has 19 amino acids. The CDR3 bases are TGTGCCAGCAGGGAACCACTGGGGGTAGGCAGGGGGAAGACAGATACGCAGTATTTT. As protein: CASREPLGVGRGKTDTQYF.

CDR3 sequence: CASSSTGTRNTEAFF. The DNA of the CDR3 is TGTGCCAGCAGCTCGACCGGGACAAGGAACACTGAAGCTTTCTTT. The chain links TRBV5-6 to TRBJ1-1; D might be TRBD1 (6 bases). V gave up 3 bases and J gave up 1 base, with 13 bases separating them. This CDR3 is built from 15 residues. CDR1 is SGHDT and CDR2 is YYEEEE in the germline V gene. Full variable domain (missing parts from reference TRBV5-6 and TRBJ1-1): DAGVTQSPTHLIKTRGQQVTLRCSPKSGHDTVSWYQQALGQGPQFIFQYYEEEERQRGNFPDRFSGHQFPNYSSELNVNALLLGDSALYLCASSSTGTRNTEAFFGQGTRLTVV.